These 27 T cell receptor beta chains came from one sample sequenced in a study of T cell responses to AZD1222 COVID-19 vaccine. Repertoires were generated with immunoSEQ multiplex PCR, while TCRdb's copy carries only in-frame clones and drops some. The sample holds around 110,000 clones; about 90% are singletons and the top ten take 6% to 8%. The input for sequencing was peripheral blood, taken on day 0 of AZD1222 vaccination. These TCRs come from an adult in good health.

V and J are TRBV7-9 and TRBJ2-1, with D possibly matching TRBD1 (6 bases). CDR1 SEHNR and CDR2 FQNEAQ come from the germline V gene (reference sequence). With 1 base removed from V and 8 bases from J, the gap between germline ends came to 12 bases. The CDR3 spans 14 residues. The CDR3 bases are TGTGCCAGCAGCTTAGAACAAGGGGGAGATGAGCAGTTCTTC. Translation: CASSLEQGGDEQFF. Full variable domain (outside the CDR3, taken from reference TRBV7-9 and TRBJ2-1): DTGVSQNPRHKITKRGQNVTFRCDPISEHNRLYWYRQTLGQGPEFLTYFQNEAQLEKSRLLSDRFSAERPKGSFSTLEIQRTEQGDSAMYLCASSLEQGGDEQFFGPGTRLTVL.

V usage is TRBV14 and J usage is TRBJ2-4; D not resolved. Per the germline V gene, CDR1 is SGHDN and CDR2 is FVKESK. This CDR3 contains 13 residues. The ends were cut back, 2 bases at V and 8 bases at J, with 10 bases in the middle. CDR3 sequence: CASSQFQDYIQYF. The CDR3 DNA reads as TGTGCCAGCAGCCAATTTCAAGACTACATTCAGTACTTC.

This clone came up once. The gene calls are TRBV12-3 or TRBV12-4 and TRBJ2-3; D is undetermined. The CDR3 totals 12 residues. V lost 5 bases and J lost 6, with 9 bases in between. The CDR3 is CASSPQWDTQYF. The CDR3 region has the DNA TGTGCCAGCAGTCCCCAATGGGATACGCAGTATTTT.

The chain has TRBV30 and TRBJ2-1; no definite D call. Looked up from germline, CDR1 is GTSNPN and CDR2 is SVGIG (reference sequence). The length of the CDR3 is 12 residues. The CDR3 coding sequence is TGTGCTTCCTCTTCCCCATACAATGAGCAGTTCTTC. This translates into CASSSPYNEQFF.

V and J are TRBV24-1 and TRBJ1-1; possible D gene TRBD1, 5 bases. The CDR3 totals 14 residues. V was clipped by 3 bases and J by 4 bases, with 11 bases between them. Germline V CDR1 and CDR2: KGHDR, SFDVKD. The CDR3 region is CATSDGGDPTEAFF. The CDR3 DNA is TGTGCCACCAGTGATGGGGGGGACCCCACTGAAGCTTTCTTT.

The rearrangement joins TRBV5-5 to TRBJ2-1; TRBD1 is a possible D gene (6 bases). Germline V gives CDR1 SGHKS, CDR2 YYEKEE (reference sequence). Trimming left V 4 bases short and J 4 bases short, with 18 bases between. The CDR3 covers 16 residues. For the CDR3, the DNA is TGTGCCAGCAGCCCCGTATGGGGGCGTTCTTACAATGAGCAGTTCTTC. Residues: CASSPVWGRSYNEQFF.

The chain links TRBV27 to TRBJ2-5; D gene unclear. Germline V gene data show CDR1 as MNHEY and CDR2 as SMNVEV (reference sequence). V lost 4 bases, J lost 3 bases, and 6 bases lay in between. The CDR3 covers 12 residues. The CDR3 here is CASSSRKETQYF. DNA of the CDR3: TGTGCCAGCAGTTCCAGGAAAGAGACCCAGTACTTC.

CDR3: CASSLASYEQYF. In DNA, the CDR3 is TGTGCCAGCAGCTTGGCCTCCTACGAGCAGTACTTC. J is TRBJ2-7 and V is TRBV5-6; D remains ambiguous. Germline V lookup: CDR1 SGHDT, CDR2 YYEEEE. The CDR3 totals 12 residues. Trimming pared 0 bases from V and 0 bases from J, leaving 1 base between.

As DNA, the CDR3 is TGTGCCAGCAGCCCAGGGGGCCCGCCCCAGCATTTT. Amino acids: CASSPGGPPQHF. The gene calls are TRBV12-3 or TRBV12-4 and TRBJ1-5, with 8 bases lining up with TRBD1. The CDR3 runs 12 residues. The V gene end was trimmed by 6 bases and the J gene end by 9 bases; junction bases not matched to a gene: 4.

The chain combines TRBV27 with TRBJ2-2; D perhaps matches TRBD1 (5 bases). Germline V gene lookup returns CDR1 MNHEY and CDR2 SMNVEV (reference sequence). Trimming cost V 5 bases and J 4 bases, with 23 bases left between them. The CDR3 is 18 amino acids. In nucleotides, the CDR3 is TGTGCCAGCAGTCCGCTCCCGACGACAGCACGAAGCACCGGGGAGCTGTTTTTT. This encodes CASSPLPTTARSTGELFF.

The rearrangement joins TRBV10-2 to TRBJ2-3; TRBD2 aligns across 12 bases. The CDR3 loop spans 16 amino acids. Germline loops: CDR1 WSHSY, CDR2 SAAADI. Trimming removed 6 bases from V and 6 bases from J; junction bases left unmatched: 10. The CDR3 region is CASSATSGGTGDTQYF. The CDR3 nucleotides read TGCGCCAGCAGCGCGACTAGCGGGGGAACCGGGGATACGCAGTATTTT.

The chain employs TRBV2 and TRBJ1-3, with D uncertain. The germline V and J ends were trimmed by 5 bases and 0 bases, with 14 bases remaining between them. The CDR3 spans 16 residues. Germline assignment: CDR1 SNHLY and CDR2 FYNNEI. CDR3 DNA: TGTGCCAGCAGTTTCACGGCCCGCAACTCTGGAAACACCATATATTTT. The encoded protein is CASSFTARNSGNTIYF.

The chain couples TRBV27 to TRBJ2-3, with TRBD2 identical over 12 bases. Germline CDR1 and CDR2: MNHEY and SMNVEV (reference sequence). J was trimmed by 5 bases and V by 6 bases; bases with no gene match: 9. CDR3 length equals 16 residues. CDR3: CASSYRLAGVKDTQYF. The CDR3, as DNA: TGTGCCAGCAGCTATAGACTAGCGGGAGTAAAAGATACGCAGTATTTT.

This clone is a singleton in its sample. The chain employs TRBV7-9 and TRBJ2-1; weak D call: TRBD2 (5 bases). Germline V gene sequence: CDR1 SEHNR, CDR2 FQNEAQ (reference sequence). Trimming left V 5 bases short and J 8 bases short, with 13 bases between. The CDR3 sequence is 13 residues long. The CDR3 spells CASSDGGSHEQFF. The CDR3 bases are TGTGCCAGCAGCGACGGTGGGAGTCATGAGCAGTTCTTC.

The chain links TRBV5-1 to TRBJ1-1; 7 nucleotides align to TRBD1. The CDR3 covers 15 residues. With 0 bases clipped from V and 3 bases from J, the junction kept 5 bases outside the gene matches. Per the germline V gene, CDR1 is SGHRS and CDR2 is YFSETQ. In DNA form, the CDR3 reads TGCGCCAGCAGCTTGGACGGGACAGCCTACACTGAAGCTTTCTTT. It translates to CASSLDGTAYTEAFF.

This rearrangement joins TRBV3-1 (or the pseudogene TRBV3-2) to TRBJ2-1; the match to TRBD2 covers 8 bases. This CDR3 has 12 residues. V shed 6 bases and J 9 bases; nucleotides not matched to a gene: 4. CDR1 and CDR2 from the germline V gene are LGHDT and YNNKEL (reference sequence). This CDR3 is CASSRTSPEQFF. DNA of the CDR3: TGTGCCAGCAGTCGGACTAGCCCTGAGCAGTTCTTC.

Here the CDR3 DNA reads TGTGCCAGCAGTTCTGGACTAGCCTACGAGCAGTACTTC. Translating it yields CASSSGLAYEQYF. The chain uses TRBV27 and TRBJ2-7; 7 bases line up with TRBD2. V was clipped by 4 bases and J by 2 bases; unmatched bases: 2. Germline V CDR1 and CDR2: MNHEY, SMNVEV (reference sequence). This CDR3 comprises 13 residues.

The J gene is TRBJ1-2, the V gene TRBV29-1; the D is unclear. The CDR3 contains 11 residues. The ends were cut back, 7 bases at V and 5 bases at J, with 11 bases in the middle. Germline loops: CDR1 SQVTM, CDR2 ANQGSEA. The CDR3 loop is CSADGEYGYTF. The DNA for the CDR3 is TGCAGCGCCGACGGGGAATATGGCTACACCTTC.

This chain links TRBV24-1 with TRBJ2-5; D possibly corresponds to TRBD1 (5 bases). Trimming stripped 3 bases from V and 7 bases from J, with 14 bases between. The CDR3 is made up of 14 amino acids. Germline V gives CDR1 KGHDR, CDR2 SFDVKD. CDR3 protein: CATSDGAGRGTQYF. CDR3 bases: TGTGCCACCAGTGATGGGGCAGGCCGAGGGACCCAGTACTTC.

In DNA form, the CDR3 reads TGTGCCAGCAGCTTAGCGGGCACGACTAACTATGGCTACACCTTC. Encoded protein: CASSLAGTTNYGYTF. The chain joins TRBV7-9 to TRBJ1-2, with D uncertain. With 0 bases removed from V and 0 bases from J, the gap between germline ends came to 8 bases. Germline V lookup: CDR1 SEHNR, CDR2 FQNEAQ (reference sequence). The CDR3 is 15 amino acids.

The V call is TRBV11-2, the J call TRBJ1-2, with D perhaps matching TRBD1 (5 bases). This CDR3 region has 12 residues. Germline V gene sequence: CDR1 SGHAT, CDR2 FQNNGV. The germline V and J ends were trimmed by 2 bases and 6 bases, with 7 bases remaining between them. CDR3 nucleotide sequence: TGTGCCAGCAGCTTACCAGGGAATGGCTACACCTTC. This codes for CASSLPGNGYTF.

This chain links TRBV11-2 with TRBJ1-6, with D possibly being TRBD1 (5 bases). Germline CDR1 reads SGHAT; CDR2 reads FQNNGV. The V and J ends lost 1 base and 5 bases respectively, with 18 bases between them. The CDR3 consists of 18 residues. The CDR3 sequence: CASSLGGAVGHNNSPLHF. In nucleotides, the CDR3 is TGTGCCAGCAGCTTAGGCGGGGCAGTTGGACACAATAATTCACCCCTCCACTTT.

The chain is built from TRBV19 and TRBJ1-2; TRBD1 matches 9 bases. From germline, CDR1 is LNHDA and CDR2 SQIVND (reference sequence). The junction had 12 bases not matched to a gene; V was cut back by 5 bases and J by 5 bases. This CDR3 region has 16 residues. The CDR3 DNA follows: TGTGCCAGTAGTCCCGGGACAGGGAGGTTTGGGTATGGCTACACCTTC. Its translation: CASSPGTGRFGYGYTF.

The sample holds a few counts of this clone. The DNA of the CDR3 is TGTGCCAGTAGTGGGCCTGATGATACGCAGTATTTT. Amino acids: CASSGPDDTQYF. V and J are TRBV19 and TRBJ2-3; D is uncertain. CDR3 length: 12 residues. V lost 5 bases, J lost 6 bases, and 9 bases lay in between. CDR1 and CDR2 from the germline V gene are LNHDA and SQIVND (reference sequence).

The chain links TRBV7-8 to TRBJ1-4, with D possibly matching TRBD1 (5 bases). The germline CDR1 and CDR2 sequences are SGHVS and FQNEAQ. The CDR3 extends over 15 amino acids. V lost 5 bases and J lost 10, with 20 bases in between. The CDR3 region has the DNA TGTGCCAGCAGCCCCCGGGGCGGACGTAGAGGAAAACTGTTTTTT. Protein sequence: CASSPRGGRRGKLFF.

The V and J genes are TRBV3-1 (or the pseudogene TRBV3-2) and TRBJ2-3; 7 nucleotides line up with TRBD2. V lost 5 bases to trimming and J lost 2 bases; unmatched junction nucleotides: 13. The CDR3 is 17 amino acids. CDR1 and CDR2 from the germline V gene are LGHDT and YNNKEL (reference sequence). CDR3 in amino acids: CASSLVTAGVNTDTQYF. The CDR3 bases are TGTGCCAGCAGCTTGGTCACTGCGGGAGTGAACACAGATACGCAGTATTTT.

The chain employs TRBV27 and TRBJ1-5; D is unclear. Trimming stripped 2 bases from V and 2 bases from J, with 4 bases between. Germline V lookup: CDR1 MNHEY, CDR2 SMNVEV (reference sequence). CDR3 length equals 13 residues. CDR3 in amino acids: CASSLGRNQPQHF. The CDR3, as DNA: TGTGCCAGCAGTTTAGGCCGCAATCAGCCCCAGCATTTT.